Presented here are 2 T cell receptor beta chains from one specimen sequenced in a study of T cells in Graves' hyperthyroidism and ophthalmopathy. RNA transcripts provided the source from which TCR beta CDR3 regions were amplified. The HTBI set primed first-round TCR CDR3 RT-PCR. TCRdb reanalysed the multiplex PCR reads using MiXCR and keeps one entry per CDR3 protein. Of some 690,000 distinct CDR3 sequences in the sample, 15% to 20% are singletons; the top ten hold roughly a sixth. Sequencing was performed on blood. The receptors here all came from a man aged 50-59 years with Graves' hyperthyroidism.

There are a few counts of this clonotype. This chain uses TRBV28 with TRBJ2-4; D unresolved. Germline V gives CDR1 MDHEN, CDR2 SYDVKM. This CDR3 region has 15 residues. The V end was cut by 5 bases, the J end by 0 bases, with 11 bases between. CDR3 amino acids: CASSPIRKAKNIQYF. The DNA of the CDR3 is TGTGCCAGCAGTCCGATCCGGAAAGCCAAAAACATTCAGTACTTC.

The chain employs TRBV10-1 and TRBJ1-3; TRBD1 is a possible D gene (6 bases). Trimming shortened V by 6 bases and J by 3 bases, and 18 bases separated the two germline ends. Germline CDR1 and CDR2: WNHNN and SYGVQD (reference sequence). The CDR3 length is 16 residues. The CDR3 DNA reads TGCGCCAGCAGCGTGGACAGAGGAATGAATGGAAACACCATATATTTT. Protein product: CASSVDRGMNGNTIYF.